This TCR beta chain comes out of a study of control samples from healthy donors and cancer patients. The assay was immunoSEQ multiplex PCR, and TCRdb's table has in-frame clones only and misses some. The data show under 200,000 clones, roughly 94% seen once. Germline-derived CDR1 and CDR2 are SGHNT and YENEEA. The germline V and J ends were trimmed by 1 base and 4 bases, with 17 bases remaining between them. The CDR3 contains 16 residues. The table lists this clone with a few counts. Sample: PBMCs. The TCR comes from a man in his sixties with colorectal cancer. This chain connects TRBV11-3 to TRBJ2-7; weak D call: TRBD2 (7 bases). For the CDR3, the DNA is TGTGCCAGCAGCTTAGCGGTCAAGGGGGGGACTTACGAGCAGTACTTC. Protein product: CASSLAVKGGTYEQYF.